Listed here is a single TCR beta chain. The treatment here: some 19 received Ad26.COV2.S at low or high dose, single or two shots; 5 received placebo; per-sample allocation not given. Sampling was done on day 63 after the first vaccine or placebo injection. Repertoires were generated with immunoSEQ multiplex PCR, while TCRdb's copy carries only in-frame clones and drops some. The sample has 200,000 to 250,000 clones, 85% to 90% seen once. This specimen comes from a study of Ad26.COV2.S vaccination and SARS-CoV-2 variants. The receptor was isolated from a person aged 18-60 years who received the Ad26.COV2.S COVID-19 vaccine or a placebo. The sequences come from peripheral blood, collected in a trial of Ad26.COV2.S vaccine versus placebo.

This CDR3 reads CATSRLGSQRETQYF. The CDR3 DNA is TGTGCCACCAGCAGACTCGGGAGTCAAAGGGAGACCCAGTACTTC. V and J are TRBV15 and TRBJ2-5; perhaps TRBD2 as D (6 bases). The germline V and J ends were trimmed by 2 bases and 5 bases, with 15 bases remaining between them. CDR1 LNHNV and CDR2 YYDKDF come from the germline V gene (reference sequence). CDR3 length: 15 residues. Full variable domain (outside the CDR3, taken from reference TRBV15 and TRBJ2-5): DAMVIQNPRYQVTQFGKPVTLSCSQTLNHNVMYWYQQKSSQAPKLLFHYYDKDFNNEADTPDNFQSRRPNTSFCFLDIRSPGLGDTAMYLCATSRLGSQRETQYFGPGTRLLVL.